A single sample gave rise to the 10 T cell receptor beta chains below, sequenced in a study of response to subunit inactivated influenza vaccine. Via MiXCR, TCRdb re-called the RT-PCR reads, giving one row per CDR3 protein. Altogether about 500,000 distinct CDR3 sequences are present, approximately 13% being singletons, with the ten largest covering around 13%. The sample here was PBMCs from blood, taken about 40 days after vaccination. Receptor source: a man aged 45-60 years who received an inactivated influenza vaccine.

This clonotype was detected many times. V is TRBV29-1 and J is TRBJ2-7, with 7 bases lining up with TRBD1. V gave up 1 base and J gave up 0 bases; unmatched junction bases: 6. CDR3 size: 15 residues. The V gene's germline CDR1 is SQVTM and CDR2 ANQGSEA. In DNA form, the CDR3 reads TGCAGCGTTGAAGGAGGGGACAGCGACTCCTACGAGCAGTACTTC. Translation gives CSVEGGDSDSYEQYF.

Notes on this clonotype: This may be a read error, as it is one base from a much larger clone. The J gene is TRBJ2-1, the V gene TRBV12-3 or TRBV12-4; 8 nucleotides agree with TRBD1. This CDR3 has 15 residues. Here the CDR3 reads CVSSFTGGTYNEQFF. In DNA, the CDR3 is TGTGTCAGCAGTTTTACAGGGGGGACCTACAATGAGCAGTTCTTC.

This clonotype was observed a handful of times. The chain uses TRBV12-3 or TRBV12-4 and TRBJ1-6; D is perhaps TRBD1 (5 bases). This CDR3 has 12 residues. Trimming cost V 4 bases and J 10 bases, with 8 bases left between them. The CDR3 nucleotides are TGTGCCAGCAGTTACCGACAGTCACCCCTCCACTTT. Translating gives CASSYRQSPLHF.

The CDR3 region is CASSIFRDRGTYEQYF. CDR3 sequence (DNA): TGTGCCAGCAGCATATTCCGGGACAGGGGTACCTACGAGCAGTACTTC. The chain couples TRBV7-8 to TRBJ2-7, with 10 positions matching TRBD1. The CDR3 is 16 residues long. The J segment lost 2 bases and the V segment lost 5 bases, leaving 9 bases of the junction unmatched. CDR1 SGHVS and CDR2 FQNEAQ come from the germline V gene.

This clonotype was seen repeatedly, ten times or more. This chain links TRBV7-9 with TRBJ2-7, with 9 bases matching TRBD2. The CDR3 consists of 14 residues. The V segment lost 2 bases and the J segment 2 bases; nucleotides outside the gene matches: 1. Germline loops: CDR1 SEHNR, CDR2 FQNEAQ (reference sequence). CDR3 DNA sequence: TGTGCCAGCAGCTTACTAGCGGGACCCTACGAGCAGTACTTC. It specifies CASSLLAGPYEQYF.

This clonotype was seen at least ten times. The rearrangement links TRBV20-1 to TRBJ1-2; D remains unclear. Trimming cost V 1 base and J 2 bases, with 14 bases left between them. The CDR3 consists of 15 residues. The germline V gene encodes CDR1 DFQATT and CDR2 SNEGSKA (reference sequence). The chain's CDR3 is CSARGYGERNYGYTF. The CDR3 DNA reads as TGCAGTGCTAGAGGTTACGGGGAGAGGAACTATGGCTACACCTTC.

This clonotype was seen a few times. The CDR3 sequence: CSAREGFQETQYF. For the CDR3, the DNA is TGCAGTGCTAGAGAGGGATTCCAAGAGACCCAGTACTTC. The chain combines TRBV20-1 with TRBJ2-5; D unresolved. The CDR3 covers 13 residues. The germline CDR1 and CDR2 sequences are DFQATT and SNEGSKA (reference sequence). Trimming removed 0 bases at V and 1 base at J, with 6 bases between.

This clonotype was found a few times. The V call is TRBV29-1, the J call TRBJ2-1; 9 nucleotides line up with TRBD2. This CDR3 comprises 14 residues. Germline-derived CDR1 and CDR2 are SQVTM and ANQGSEA. V lost 4 bases to trimming and J lost 8 bases; unmatched junction nucleotides: 9. CDR3 loop: CSVALAGLVDEQFF. The CDR3 bases are TGCAGCGTTGCGCTAGCGGGGCTTGTGGATGAGCAGTTCTTC.

The chain recombines TRBV29-1 with TRBJ2-3; TRBD2 matches 8 bases. This CDR3 has 17 amino acids. Germline V gives CDR1 SQVTM, CDR2 ANQGSEA. Trimming at V came to 2 bases and at J to 6 bases, leaving 16 bases not matched to a gene. CDR3 in amino acids: CSVEPHSGTSSGDTQYF. The CDR3 DNA follows: TGCAGCGTTGAACCGCACTCCGGGACTAGTTCTGGGGATACGCAGTATTTT.

The chain links TRBV7-3 to TRBJ2-2; D is perhaps TRBD2 (5 bases). Germline values: CDR1 SGHTA, CDR2 FQGTGA. Trimming cost V 2 bases and J 2 bases, with 12 bases left between them. The CDR3 runs 16 residues. CDR3 nucleotides: TGTGCCAGCAGCTTAGTGGCTAGCCGAAACACCGGGGAGCTGTTTTTT. Protein: CASSLVASRNTGELFF.